The rows below give T cell receptor beta chains drawn from one sample of a study of blood T cell repertoires in COVID-19. Method: immunoSEQ multiplex PCR; TCRdb's copy keeps in-frame clones and lacks some. The table records roughly 230,000 clones, approximately 92% of them present only once. Sequences were obtained from peripheral blood. Every receptor here comes from a woman in her thirties or forties who had recovered from COVID-19. Both conserved end residues are part of each CDR3. Each record gives: D gene, clone size, J gene, V gene, CDR3 protein, CDR3 DNA. D genes are given only for firm matches. Where a row states a size, it is once, few, many or the class of an expanded clone; other rows omit it.

D: TRBD2
size: .
J: TRBJ2-3
V: TRBV11-3
CDR3: CASSFGLAGGAGTQYF
DNA: TGTGCCAGCAGCTTCGGCCTAGCGGGAGGAGCGGGTACGCAGTATTTT

D: TRBD2
size: .
J: TRBJ2-5
V: TRBV6-1
CDR3: CASSERGLAGVLQETQYF
DNA: TGTGCCAGCAGTGAACGGGGACTAGCGGGGGTACTCCAAGAGACCCAGTACTTC

D: TRBD2
size: once
J: TRBJ2-7
V: TRBV5-1
CDR3: CASSLAGGNPDEQYF
DNA: TGCGCCAGCAGCTTAGCGGGGGGGAACCCTGACGAGCAGTACTTC

D: TRBD2
size: .
J: TRBJ2-3
V: TRBV9
CDR3: CASSVGNSGSADTQYF
DNA: TGTGCCAGCAGCGTAGGGAATAGCGGGAGTGCAGATACGCAGTATTTT

D: TRBD2
size: .
J: TRBJ2-5
V: TRBV2
CDR3: CASRTLAGETQYF
DNA: TGTGCCAGCAGGACCCTAGCGGGAGAGACCCAGTACTTC

D: .
size: .
J: TRBJ2-2
V: TRBV5-1
CDR3: CASSLFDGPTGELFF
DNA: TGCGCCAGCAGCTTATTTGATGGCCCCACGGGGGAGCTGTTTTTT

D: TRBD1
size: .
J: TRBJ2-1
V: TRBV11-3
CDR3: CASSLEGGLVGASPTGEQFF
DNA: TGTGCCAGCAGCTTAGAAGGGGGCCTAGTTGGAGCGTCCCCAACGGGTGAGCAGTTCTTC

D: TRBD2
size: .
J: TRBJ2-7
V: TRBV5-1
CDR3: CASSIGTSGGANEQYF
DNA: TGCGCCAGCAGCATAGGGACTAGCGGGGGGGCCAACGAGCAGTACTTC

D: TRBD2
size: .
J: TRBJ2-5
V: TRBV28
CDR3: CASSLSGGVMIETQYF
DNA: TGTGCCAGCAGTTTGAGCGGGGGAGTGATGATAGAGACCCAGTACTTC

D: .
size: few
J: TRBJ2-5
V: TRBV11-3
CDR3: CASSLDGAQGETQYF
DNA: TGTGCCAGCAGCTTAGACGGAGCCCAGGGGGAGACCCAGTACTTC

D: .
size: .
J: TRBJ1-5
V: TRBV7-9
CDR3: CASSLATGVQPQHF
DNA: TGTGCCAGCAGCTTAGCGACGGGGGTTCAGCCCCAGCATTTT

D: .
size: .
J: TRBJ2-5
V: TRBV27
CDR3: CASSGQGSETQYF
DNA: TGTGCCAGCAGTGGCCAGGGGTCGGAGACCCAGTACTTC

D: TRBD1
size: .
J: TRBJ2-2
V: TRBV5-1
CDR3: CASSTAGGAGTGELFF
DNA: TGCGCCAGCAGCACCGCAGGGGGCGCGGGCACCGGGGAGCTGTTTTTT

D: .
size: .
J: TRBJ1-4
V: TRBV6-5
CDR3: CASVLYRATNEKLFF
DNA: TGTGCCAGCGTCCTGTACAGAGCAACTAATGAAAAACTGTTTTTT

D: .
size: .
J: TRBJ2-3
V: TRBV29-1
CDR3: CSVLPPGSTDTQYF
DNA: TGCAGCGTTTTGCCTCCCGGTAGCACAGATACGCAGTATTTT

D: TRBD2
size: .
J: TRBJ2-7
V: TRBV28
CDR3: CASSYTPLAGGPYEQYF
DNA: TGTGCCAGCAGTTACACCCCCCTAGCGGGGGGGCCCTACGAGCAGTACTTC

D: .
size: .
J: TRBJ1-3
V: TRBV6-5
CDR3: CATLSERRNTIYF
DNA: TGTGCCACCCTCAGCGAGAGGAGAAACACCATATATTTT

D: .
size: few
J: TRBJ1-5
V: TRBV6-6
CDR3: CASTMGEQPQHF
DNA: TGTGCCAGCACGATGGGAGAACAGCCCCAGCATTTT

D: .
size: .
J: TRBJ2-6
V: TRBV19
CDR3: CASSGSSGANVLTF
DNA: TGTGCCAGTAGTGGCAGCTCTGGGGCCAACGTCCTGACTTTC

D: TRBD2
size: .
J: TRBJ2-3
V: TRBV7-6
CDR3: CASSLSRGRRADTQYF
DNA: TGTGCCAGCAGCTTATCCCGCGGGAGAAGGGCAGATACGCAGTATTTT

D: TRBD2
size: .
J: TRBJ2-2
V: TRBV10-2
CDR3: CASSEPRGGGGELFF
DNA: TGCGCCAGCAGTGAGCCCCGGGGGGGCGGCGGGGAGCTGTTTTTT

D: .
size: .
J: TRBJ2-1
V: TRBV2
CDR3: CASSPQGYNEQFF
DNA: TGTGCCAGCAGTCCCCAGGGGTACAATGAGCAGTTCTTC

D: .
size: .
J: TRBJ2-3
V: TRBV5-1
CDR3: CASSPPGDLTDTQYF
DNA: TGCGCCAGCAGCCCACCGGGAGACCTCACAGATACGCAGTATTTT

D: .
size: .
J: TRBJ2-2
V: TRBV28
CDR3: CASGLGTGELFF
DNA: TGTGCCTCGGGACTCGGCACCGGGGAGCTGTTTTTT

D: .
size: .
J: TRBJ2-3
V: TRBV4-3
CDR3: CASSPTMFLHTDTQYF
DNA: TGCGCCAGCAGCCCGACAATGTTTCTTCACACAGATACGCAGTATTTT

D: TRBD2
size: .
J: TRBJ2-2
V: TRBV5-1
CDR3: CASNPHRGTSFTGELFF
DNA: TGCGCCAGCAACCCCCACCGCGGGACTAGCTTTACCGGGGAGCTGTTTTTT

D: .
size: .
J: TRBJ1-2
V: TRBV4-3
CDR3: CASSQRPGSGDGYTF
DNA: TGCGCCAGCAGCCAACGACCAGGGTCGGGGGATGGCTACACCTTC

D: .
size: .
J: TRBJ2-5
V: TRBV5-4
CDR3: CASSPTGIHQETQYF
DNA: TGTGCCAGCAGCCCGACAGGAATACACCAAGAGACCCAGTACTTC

D: TRBD1
size: .
J: TRBJ1-1
V: TRBV5-4
CDR3: CASTGQGGTEAFF
DNA: TGTGCCAGCACGGGACAGGGTGGCACTGAAGCTTTCTTT

D: TRBD1
size: .
J: TRBJ1-1
V: TRBV7-2
CDR3: CASSKEQGTEAFF
DNA: TGTGCCAGCAGCAAAGAACAGGGGACTGAAGCTTTCTTT